The rows below give T cell receptor beta chains drawn from one sample of a study of patients and donors after allogeneic stem cell transplantation. TCRdb fed the RT-PCR reads into MiXCR, producing one record per CDR3 protein. The repertoire holds approximately 200,000 distinct CDR3 sequences, 40% to 45% seen once, with about 35% in the top ten. The specimen was blood, either unsorted or a sorted T cell fraction (not recorded which). Every receptor here comes from a human donor who was either an allogeneic HSCT recipient or a stem cell or donor lymphocyte infusion donor (not recorded which). It is not recorded whose cells these are; they may come from a transplant donor. Each CDR3 is given with its conserved first and last residue. A D gene is named only where the DNA matches it firmly. Rows give clone size only sometimes, using once, few, many, or a class for an expanded clone.

J gene,D gene,clone size,V gene,CDR3 DNA,CDR3 protein
TRBJ2-3,TRBD2,.,TRBV7-9,TGTGCCAGCAGCGTAGCGGGGGCGACAGATACGCAGTATTTT,CASSVAGATDTQYF
TRBJ2-2,TRBD2,few,TRBV6-5,TGTGCCAGCGGTGGACTAGCAGAAACCGGGGAGCTGTTTTTT,CASGGLAETGELFF
TRBJ2-2,.,.,TRBV28,TGTGCCAGCAGTAACAGGGAAGTCGGGGAGCTGTTTTTT,CASSNREVGELFF
TRBJ2-1,.,.,TRBV19,TGTGCCAGTAGTATAGATTTCGGGACGGCAGGGGCGTCCTACAATGAGCAGTTCTTC,CASSIDFGTAGASYNEQFF
TRBJ2-2,.,.,TRBV20-1,TGCAGTGTCCCGACGGAGACGAACACCGGGGAGCTGTTTTTT,CSVPTETNTGELFF
TRBJ2-5,.,once,TRBV25-1,TGTGCCAGCAGTGAATCTGGGGGGACGGAGACCCAGTACTTC,CASSESGGTETQYF
TRBJ1-1,TRBD1,.,TRBV5-1,TGCGCCAGCAGCACCACCAGGCAGGGGGACACTGAAGCTTTCTTT,CASSTTRQGDTEAFF
TRBJ1-1,.,.,TRBV30,TGTGCCTGGAGTGTACAAGTAGCTTTCTTT,CAWSVQVAFF
TRBJ2-3,.,.,TRBV12-3/TRBV12-4,TGTGCCAGCAGTGTTCCCCCCGATCACAATACGCAGTATTTT,CASSVPPDHNTQYF
TRBJ1-5,.,.,TRBV9,TGTGCCAGCAGCGTAGCTCCAGGGAGCGATCAGCCCCAGCATTTT,CASSVAPGSDQPQHF
TRBJ2-7,TRBD2,.,TRBV29-1,TGCAGCGTTCAGGAGGGAGCGGGGAACCCGCCTTTTTACGAGCAGTACTTC,CSVQEGAGNPPFYEQYF
TRBJ2-1,TRBD2,.,TRBV4-3,TGCGCCAGCAGCCAAGTTCCCCTAGCGGGAGGGTACAATGAGCAGTTCTTC,CASSQVPLAGGYNEQFF
TRBJ2-5,.,few,TRBV21-1,TGTGCCAGCAGCGTGGTTTACAGACAAGAGACCCAGTACTTC,CASSVVYRQETQYF
TRBJ1-5,TRBD1,.,TRBV6-5,TGTGCCAGCAGTTCAACAGGGGCGACTCAGCCCCAGCATTTT,CASSSTGATQPQHF
TRBJ2-7,TRBD2,.,TRBV20-1,TGCAGTGCTAGGCTAGCGGGACCCTACGAGCAGTACTTC,CSARLAGPYEQYF
TRBJ1-2,.,few,TRBV12-3/TRBV12-4,TGTGCCAGCAGTTTTACTAAGGAGGGCCACTATGGCTACACCTTC,CASSFTKEGHYGYTF
TRBJ2-1,TRBD2,.,TRBV4-3,TGCGCCAGCAGCCAGGGTGAACTAGCGGAGACCTACAATGAGCAGTTCTTC,CASSQGELAETYNEQFF
TRBJ1-4,TRBD1,.,TRBV5-1,TGCGCCAGCAGCTTATTTGGACAGGCTAATGAAAAACTGTTTTTT,CASSLFGQANEKLFF
TRBJ2-1,TRBD2,.,TRBV7-9,TGTGCCAGCAGCTTGCCGGGACTAGGTTTTAATGAGCAGTTCTTC,CASSLPGLGFNEQFF
TRBJ1-1,TRBD1,few,TRBV6-5,TGTGCCAGCAGTTACCGAAAGAACAACAGGGGGATGAACACTGAAGCTTTCTTT,CASSYRKNNRGMNTEAFF
TRBJ1-1,.,few,TRBV4-2,TGTGCCAGCAGCCAAGATAAGGGGTCTGAAATGAACACTGAAGCTTTCTTT,CASSQDKGSEMNTEAFF
TRBJ2-1,TRBD2,.,TRBV5-1,TGCGCCAGCAGCCCCGGGACTAAGTCTCCCAATGAGCAGTTCTTC,CASSPGTKSPNEQFF
TRBJ2-7,TRBD2,.,TRBV4-3,TGCGCCAGCAGCCAGGTAGCGGGAGAAGGCTACGAGCAGTACTTC,CASSQVAGEGYEQYF
TRBJ2-7,.,.,TRBV10-3,TGTGCCATCAGTGGCCGTTCCTACGAGCAGTACTTC,CAISGRSYEQYF
TRBJ1-3,.,.,TRBV28,TGTGCCAGCAGTTCACAGGTAGCTGGAAACACCATATATTTT,CASSSQVAGNTIYF
TRBJ1-1,.,.,TRBV20-1,TGCAGTGCTAGGGCGGGGGACACTGAAGCTTTCTTT,CSARAGDTEAFF
TRBJ1-1,.,.,TRBV9,TGTGCTAGCAGCCCAGGGGTGGGACAAATCGATACTGAAGCTTTCTTT,CASSPGVGQIDTEAFF
TRBJ1-6,.,.,TRBV5-4,TGTGCCAGCAGCGGAACAGGGATAAGTTCACCCCTCCACTTT,CASSGTGISSPLHF
TRBJ2-3,.,once,TRBV29-1,TGCAGCGTTGAGCTAGCAGATACGCAGTATTTT,CSVELADTQYF
TRBJ1-1,.,.,TRBV5-6,TGTGCCAGCAGCTTGCAGGGCCTCACTGAATCTTTCTTT,CASSLQGLTESFF
TRBJ1-1,.,.,TRBV7-8,TGTGCCAGCTCCTGGGGACCAGCGAACACTGAAGCTTTCTTT,CASSWGPANTEAFF
TRBJ1-2,TRBD1,.,TRBV6-5,TGTGCCAGCAGTTACTGGGACAGGGTAAACTATGGCTACACCTTC,CASSYWDRVNYGYTF